This T cell receptor (beta chain) stems from a study of T cell responses to AZD1222 COVID-19 vaccine. Notes on the study in general: Donors in the cohort were predominantly white British and more often female, and clonal diversity was possibly underestimated. Along spike, vaccine-associated CD4 TCRs were found throughout, with dominance at 160-218 and 743-854. No repertoire was sampled before or during the peak T cell response, only after it. Once two AZD1222 doses were given, Spike-specific TCR breadth and depth went up.

As for this clone: Its antigen is still unknown.

The J segment lost 4 bases and the V segment lost 7 bases, leaving 5 bases of the junction unmatched. Germline CDR1 is LGHNT and CDR2 is FRNRAP. This CDR3 is 14 amino acids long. Clones were read by immunoSEQ multiplex PCR, and TCRdb kept only the in-frame ones, dropping some. The table includes roughly 190,000 clones, more than 80% detected once. The genes are TRBV12-5 and TRBJ2-1, with 9 bases aligning to TRBD1. The receptor comes from an adult who received the MenACWY meningococcal vaccine as a control. The starting material was peripheral blood, obtained 28 days after the second dose of the MenACWY control vaccine. CDR3 protein: CASEKGTGYNEQFF. In nucleotides, the CDR3 is TGTGCTAGTGAGAAAGGGACAGGGTACAATGAGCAGTTCTTC.